The TCR beta chain under discussion was sequenced for a study of CD8 T cells in ankylosing spondylitis. General observations from the study: What seemed typical of ankylosing spondylitis blood was a TCR beta motif built from about eight highly homologous variants. Disease-associated clonotypes exhibited CD8+ identity and were relatively infrequent in peripheral blood.

Germline CDR1 is SGHRS and CDR2 is YFSETQ. The trim removed 3 bases at V and 5 bases at J, leaving 5 bases unmatched. This CDR3 comprises 14 residues. Library preparation for TCR beta used quantitative 5'-RACE with molecular barcodes. TCRdb recomputed calls from the 5' RACE reads with MiXCR, one row per CDR3 protein. The sample lists roughly 190,000 distinct CDR3 sequences; 9.5% to 15% were seen once. This clonotype was picked up a small number of times. Its antigen remains unidentified. The receptor comes from a male donor with ankylosing spondylitis or in good health (not recorded which). Sample: blood, either unsorted or a sorted T cell fraction (not recorded which). The rearrangement joins TRBV5-1 to TRBJ1-1; 9 nucleotides line up with TRBD1. The CDR3: CASSSGQGKTEAFF. Written as DNA, the CDR3 is TGCGCCAGCAGCTCCGGACAGGGGAAGACTGAAGCTTTCTTT.